The clone carrying this T cell receptor beta chain was observed once. The method was immunoSEQ multiplex PCR; TCRdb's version includes in-frame clones alone and lacks a portion of them. This table has about 430,000 clones, roughly 90% appearing once. The J segment lost 7 bases and the V segment lost 0 bases, leaving 2 bases of the junction unmatched. The CDR3 spans 14 residues. The germline CDR1 and CDR2 sequences are SGHNT and YYREEE (reference sequence). The Seattle site enrolled patients during active infection and followed them longitudinally. This sample was taken from a study of blood T cell repertoires in COVID-19.

This clonotype was sampled from a man aged 18 to 29 with COVID-19, enrolled during active disease. The specimen sequenced was peripheral blood. The rearrangement uses TRBV5-4 and TRBJ1-2; 11 bases line up with TRBD1. The CDR3 here is CASSLGTGGFGYTF. As DNA, the CDR3 is TGTGCCAGCAGCTTGGGGACAGGGGGCTTTGGCTACACCTTC.